This T cell receptor (beta chain) emerged from a study of CD8 T cells in ankylosing spondylitis. TCRdb processed the 5' RACE reads anew with MiXCR; each CDR3 protein has one entry. In the table there are about 250,000 distinct CDR3 sequences, roughly 18% of which are singletons. This clonotype appeared a few times. The CDR3 loop spans 13 amino acids. V was clipped by 6 bases and J by 4 bases; unmatched bases: 5. The receptor's source is a male donor with ankylosing spondylitis or in good health (not recorded which). The chain recombines TRBV12-3 or TRBV12-4 with TRBJ1-2; 7 positions match TRBD1. The sequencing input was blood, either unsorted or a sorted T cell fraction (not recorded which). CDR3 amino acids: CASSITGAYGYTF. CDR3 bases: TGTGCCAGCAGCATCACAGGGGCCTATGGCTACACCTTC.